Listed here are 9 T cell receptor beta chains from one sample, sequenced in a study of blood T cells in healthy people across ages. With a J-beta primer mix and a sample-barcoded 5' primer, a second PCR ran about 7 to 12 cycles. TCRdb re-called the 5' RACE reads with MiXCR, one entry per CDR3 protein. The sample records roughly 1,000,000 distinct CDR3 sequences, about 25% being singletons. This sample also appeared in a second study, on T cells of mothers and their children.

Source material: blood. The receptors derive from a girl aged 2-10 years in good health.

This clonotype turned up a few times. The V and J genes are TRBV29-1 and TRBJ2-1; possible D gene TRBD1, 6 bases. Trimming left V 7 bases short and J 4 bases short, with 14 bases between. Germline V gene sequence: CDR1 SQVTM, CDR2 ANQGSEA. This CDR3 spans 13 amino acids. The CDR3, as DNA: TGCAGCGGAGGGGGAGCGGAATACAATGAGCAGTTCTTC. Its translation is CSGGGAEYNEQFF.

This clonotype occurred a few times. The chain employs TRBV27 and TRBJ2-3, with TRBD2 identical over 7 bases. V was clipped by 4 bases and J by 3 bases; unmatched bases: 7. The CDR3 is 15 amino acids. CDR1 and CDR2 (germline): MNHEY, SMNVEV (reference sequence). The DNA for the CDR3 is TGTGCCAGCAGTTCTCGAGCGGGGATTACAGATACGCAGTATTTT. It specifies CASSSRAGITDTQYF.

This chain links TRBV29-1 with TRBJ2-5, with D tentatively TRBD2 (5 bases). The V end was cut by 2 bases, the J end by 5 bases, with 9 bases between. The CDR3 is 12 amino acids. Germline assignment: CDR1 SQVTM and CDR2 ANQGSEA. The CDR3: CSVERPSETQYF. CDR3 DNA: TGCAGCGTTGAAAGGCCTAGCGAGACCCAGTACTTC. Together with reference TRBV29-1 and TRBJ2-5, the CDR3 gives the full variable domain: SAVISQKPSRDICQRGTSLTIQCQVDSQVTMMFWYRQQPGQSLTLIATANQGSEATYESGFVIDKFPISRPNLTFSTLTVSNMSPEDSSIYLCSVERPSETQYFGPGTRLLVL.

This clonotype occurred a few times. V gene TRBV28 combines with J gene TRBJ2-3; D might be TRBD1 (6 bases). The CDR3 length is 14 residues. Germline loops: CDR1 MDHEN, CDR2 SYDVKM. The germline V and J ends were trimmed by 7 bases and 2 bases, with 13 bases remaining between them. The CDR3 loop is CASTKTGLTDTQYF. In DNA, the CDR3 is TGTGCCAGCACAAAGACAGGCCTCACAGATACGCAGTATTTT.

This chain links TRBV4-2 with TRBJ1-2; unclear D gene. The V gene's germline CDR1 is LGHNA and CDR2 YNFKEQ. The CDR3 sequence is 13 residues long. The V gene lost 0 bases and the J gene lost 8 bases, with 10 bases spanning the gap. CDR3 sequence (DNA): TGTGCCAGCAGCCAAGATCGGTCGGACGGCTACACCTTC. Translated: CASSQDRSDGYTF.

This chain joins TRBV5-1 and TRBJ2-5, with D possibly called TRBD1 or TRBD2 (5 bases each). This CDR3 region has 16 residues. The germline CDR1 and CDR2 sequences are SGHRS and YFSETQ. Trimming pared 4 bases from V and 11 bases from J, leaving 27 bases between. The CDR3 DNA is TGCGCCAGCAGCGGGGGACGGACTTTCATCTCCTACGGGCAGTACTTC. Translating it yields CASSGGRTFISYGQYF. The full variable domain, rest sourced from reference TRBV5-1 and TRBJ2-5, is KAGVTQTPRYLIKTRGQQVTLSCSPISGHRSVSWYQQTPGQGLQFLFEYFSETQRNKGNFPGRFSGRQFSNSRSEMNVSTLELGDSALYLCASSGGRTFISYGQYFGPGTRLLVL.

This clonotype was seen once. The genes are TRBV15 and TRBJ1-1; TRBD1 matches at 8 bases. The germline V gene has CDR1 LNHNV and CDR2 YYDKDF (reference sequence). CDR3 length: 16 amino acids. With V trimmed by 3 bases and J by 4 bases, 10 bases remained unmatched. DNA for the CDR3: TGTGCCACCAGCAGGGTGACAGGGGCCACGGGCACTGAAGCTTTCTTT. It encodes CATSRVTGATGTEAFF.

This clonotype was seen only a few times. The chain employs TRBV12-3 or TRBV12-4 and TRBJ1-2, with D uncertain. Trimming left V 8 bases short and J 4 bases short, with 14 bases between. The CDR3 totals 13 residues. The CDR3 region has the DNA TGTGCCAGCTCCCGCCTCGGCCCCTATGGCTACACCTTC. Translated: CASSRLGPYGYTF.

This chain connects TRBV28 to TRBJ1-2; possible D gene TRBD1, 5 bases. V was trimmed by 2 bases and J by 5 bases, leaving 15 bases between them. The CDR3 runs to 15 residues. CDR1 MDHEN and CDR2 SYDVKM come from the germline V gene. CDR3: CASSLRGRVHYGYTF. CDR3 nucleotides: TGTGCCAGCAGTTTAAGGGGACGGGTCCATTATGGCTACACCTTC.